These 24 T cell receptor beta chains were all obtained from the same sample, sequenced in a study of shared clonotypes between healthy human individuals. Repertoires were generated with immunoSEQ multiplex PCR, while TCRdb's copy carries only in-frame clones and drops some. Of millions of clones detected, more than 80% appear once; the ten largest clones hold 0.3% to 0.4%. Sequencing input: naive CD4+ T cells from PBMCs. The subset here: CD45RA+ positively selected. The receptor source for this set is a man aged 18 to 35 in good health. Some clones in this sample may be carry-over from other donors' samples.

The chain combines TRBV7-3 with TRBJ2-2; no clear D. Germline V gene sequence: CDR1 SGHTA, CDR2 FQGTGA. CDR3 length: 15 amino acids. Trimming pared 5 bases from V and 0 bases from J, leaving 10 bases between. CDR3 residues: CASSRGAANTGELFF. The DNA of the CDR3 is TGTGCCAGCAGCCGCGGTGCAGCGAACACCGGGGAGCTGTTTTTT.

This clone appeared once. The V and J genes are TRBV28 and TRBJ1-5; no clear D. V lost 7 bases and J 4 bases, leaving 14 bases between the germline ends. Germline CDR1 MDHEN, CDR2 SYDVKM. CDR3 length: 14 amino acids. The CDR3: CASTLETRNQPQHF. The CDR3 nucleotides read TGTGCCAGCACGCTGGAAACAAGGAATCAGCCCCAGCATTTT.

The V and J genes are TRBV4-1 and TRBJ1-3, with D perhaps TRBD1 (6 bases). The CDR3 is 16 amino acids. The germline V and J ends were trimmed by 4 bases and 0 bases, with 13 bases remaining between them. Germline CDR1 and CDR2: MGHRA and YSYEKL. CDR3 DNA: TGCGCCAGCAGCCGGACCTCGGACAGCTCTGGAAACACCATATATTTT. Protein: CASSRTSDSSGNTIYF.

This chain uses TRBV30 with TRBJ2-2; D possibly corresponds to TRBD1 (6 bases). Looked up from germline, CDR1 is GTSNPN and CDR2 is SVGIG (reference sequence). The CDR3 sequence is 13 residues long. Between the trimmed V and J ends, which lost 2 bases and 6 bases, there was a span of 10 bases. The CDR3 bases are TGTGCCTGGAGTCACAGGGTTCCCGGGGAGCTGTTTTTT. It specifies CAWSHRVPGELFF.

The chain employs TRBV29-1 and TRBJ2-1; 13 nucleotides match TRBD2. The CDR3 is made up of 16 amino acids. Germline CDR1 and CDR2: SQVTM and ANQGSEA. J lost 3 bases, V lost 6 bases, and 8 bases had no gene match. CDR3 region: CSVSLGLAGYYNEQFF. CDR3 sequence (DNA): TGCAGCGTCTCTCTGGGACTAGCGGGATACTACAATGAGCAGTTCTTC.

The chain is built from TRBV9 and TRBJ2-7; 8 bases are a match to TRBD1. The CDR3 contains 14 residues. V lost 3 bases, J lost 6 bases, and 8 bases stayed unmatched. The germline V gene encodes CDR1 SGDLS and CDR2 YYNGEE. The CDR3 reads CASSAETGDPEQYF. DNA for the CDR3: TGTGCCAGCAGCGCAGAGACAGGGGACCCCGAGCAGTACTTC.

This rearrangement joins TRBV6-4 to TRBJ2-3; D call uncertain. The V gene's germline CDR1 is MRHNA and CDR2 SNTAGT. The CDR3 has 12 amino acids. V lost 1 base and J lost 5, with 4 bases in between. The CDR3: CASSDWEDTQYF. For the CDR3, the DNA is TGTGCCAGCAGTGACTGGGAAGATACGCAGTATTTT.

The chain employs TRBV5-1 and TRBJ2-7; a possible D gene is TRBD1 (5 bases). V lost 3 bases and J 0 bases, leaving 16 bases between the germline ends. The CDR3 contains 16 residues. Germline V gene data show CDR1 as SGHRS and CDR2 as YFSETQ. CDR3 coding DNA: TGCGCCAGCAGCTCGCCAGGGCTGGCCCTCTCCTACGAGCAGTACTTC. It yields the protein CASSSPGLALSYEQYF.

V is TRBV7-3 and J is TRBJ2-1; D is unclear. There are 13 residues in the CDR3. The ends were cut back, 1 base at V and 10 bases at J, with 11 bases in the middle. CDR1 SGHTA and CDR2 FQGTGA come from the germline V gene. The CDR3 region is CASSLMSFGEQFF. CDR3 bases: TGTGCCAGCAGCTTAATGAGCTTCGGCGAGCAGTTCTTC.

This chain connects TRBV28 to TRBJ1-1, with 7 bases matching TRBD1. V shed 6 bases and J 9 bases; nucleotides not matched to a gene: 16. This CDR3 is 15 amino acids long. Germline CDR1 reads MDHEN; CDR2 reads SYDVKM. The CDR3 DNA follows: TGTGCCAGCAGACCCCTCAGGGGGGTGGGCCCCCAAGCTTTCTTT. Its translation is CASRPLRGVGPQAFF.

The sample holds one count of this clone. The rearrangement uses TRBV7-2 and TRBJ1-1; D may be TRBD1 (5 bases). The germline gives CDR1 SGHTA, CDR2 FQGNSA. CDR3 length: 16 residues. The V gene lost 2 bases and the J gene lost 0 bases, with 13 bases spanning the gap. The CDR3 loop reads CASSLPRGPMNTEAFF. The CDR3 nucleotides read TGTGCCAGCAGCTTACCGAGGGGACCCATGAACACTGAAGCTTTCTTT.

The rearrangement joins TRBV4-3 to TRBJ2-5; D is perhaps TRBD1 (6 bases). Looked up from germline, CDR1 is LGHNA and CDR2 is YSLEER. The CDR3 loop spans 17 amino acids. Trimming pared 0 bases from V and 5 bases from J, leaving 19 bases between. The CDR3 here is CASSQEVMGPQGETQYF. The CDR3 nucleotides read TGCGCCAGCAGCCAAGAAGTGATGGGACCCCAGGGGGAGACCCAGTACTTC.

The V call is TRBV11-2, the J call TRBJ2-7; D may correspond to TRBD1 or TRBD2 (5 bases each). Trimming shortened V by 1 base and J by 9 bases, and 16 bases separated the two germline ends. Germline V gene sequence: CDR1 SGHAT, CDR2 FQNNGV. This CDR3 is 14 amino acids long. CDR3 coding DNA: TGTGCCAGCAGCTTAGTTGGGGCCGAGGGTATGCAGTACTTC. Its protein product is CASSLVGAEGMQYF.

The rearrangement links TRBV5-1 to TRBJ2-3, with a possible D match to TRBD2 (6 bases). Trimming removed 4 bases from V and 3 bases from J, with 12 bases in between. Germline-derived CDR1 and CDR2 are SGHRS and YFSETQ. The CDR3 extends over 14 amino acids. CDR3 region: CASSGGTSTDTQYF. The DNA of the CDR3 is TGCGCCAGCAGCGGGGGGACTTCTACAGATACGCAGTATTTT. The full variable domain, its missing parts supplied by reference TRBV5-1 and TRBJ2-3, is KAGVTQTPRYLIKTRGQQVTLSCSPISGHRSVSWYQQTPGQGLQFLFEYFSETQRNKGNFPGRFSGRQFSNSRSEMNVSTLELGDSALYLCASSGGTSTDTQYFGPGTRLTVL.

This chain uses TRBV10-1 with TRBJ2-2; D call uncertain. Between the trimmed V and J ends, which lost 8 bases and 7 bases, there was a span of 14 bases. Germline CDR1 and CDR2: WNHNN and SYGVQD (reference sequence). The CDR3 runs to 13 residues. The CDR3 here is CASGGTFRGELFF. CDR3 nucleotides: TGCGCCAGCGGCGGTACCTTCCGCGGGGAGCTGTTTTTT.

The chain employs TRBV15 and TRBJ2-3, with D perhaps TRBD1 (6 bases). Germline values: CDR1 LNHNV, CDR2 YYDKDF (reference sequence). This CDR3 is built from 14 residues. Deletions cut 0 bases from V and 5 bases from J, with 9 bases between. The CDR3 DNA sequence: TGTGCCACCAGCAGAGATAGGGGGATAGATACGCAGTATTTT. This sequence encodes CATSRDRGIDTQYF.

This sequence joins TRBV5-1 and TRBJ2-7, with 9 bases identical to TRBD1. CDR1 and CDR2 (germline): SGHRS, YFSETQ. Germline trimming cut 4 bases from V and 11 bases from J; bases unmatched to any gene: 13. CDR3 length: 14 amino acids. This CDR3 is CASSQSLRDREEYF. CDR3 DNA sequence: TGCGCCAGCAGCCAGAGCCTGCGGGACAGGGAGGAGTACTTC.

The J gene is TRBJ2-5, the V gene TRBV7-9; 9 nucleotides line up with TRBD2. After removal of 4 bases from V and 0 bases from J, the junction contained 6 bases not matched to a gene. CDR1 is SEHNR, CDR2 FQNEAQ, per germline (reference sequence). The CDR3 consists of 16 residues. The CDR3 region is CASSSDSGSYQETQYF. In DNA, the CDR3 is TGTGCCAGCAGCTCAGATAGCGGGAGTTACCAAGAGACCCAGTACTTC.

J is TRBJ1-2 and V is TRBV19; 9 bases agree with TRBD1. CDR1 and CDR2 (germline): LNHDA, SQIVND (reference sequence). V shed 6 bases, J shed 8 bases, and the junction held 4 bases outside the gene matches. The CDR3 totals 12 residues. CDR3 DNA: TGTGCCAGTAGCTATGGGACAGGGGGCTACACCTTC. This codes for CASSYGTGGYTF.

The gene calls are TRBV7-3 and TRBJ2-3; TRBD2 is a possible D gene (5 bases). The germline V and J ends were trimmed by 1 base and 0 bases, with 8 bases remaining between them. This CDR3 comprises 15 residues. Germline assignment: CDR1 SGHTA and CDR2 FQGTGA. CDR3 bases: TGTGCCAGCAGCTTAAAAAGGACTAGCACAGATACGCAGTATTTT. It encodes CASSLKRTSTDTQYF. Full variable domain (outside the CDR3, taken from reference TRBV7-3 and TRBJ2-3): GAGVSQTPSNKVTEKGKYVELRCDPISGHTALYWYRQSLGQGPEFLIYFQGTGAADDSGLPNDRFFAVRPEGSVSTLKIQRTERGDSAVYLCASSLKRTSTDTQYFGPGTRLTVL.

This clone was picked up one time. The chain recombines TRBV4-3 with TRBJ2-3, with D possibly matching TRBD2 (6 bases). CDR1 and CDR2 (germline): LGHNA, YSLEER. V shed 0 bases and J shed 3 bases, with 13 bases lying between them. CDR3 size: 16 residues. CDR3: CASSQETSLGTDTQYF. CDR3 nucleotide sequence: TGCGCCAGCAGCCAAGAAACTAGCCTGGGTACAGATACGCAGTATTTT.

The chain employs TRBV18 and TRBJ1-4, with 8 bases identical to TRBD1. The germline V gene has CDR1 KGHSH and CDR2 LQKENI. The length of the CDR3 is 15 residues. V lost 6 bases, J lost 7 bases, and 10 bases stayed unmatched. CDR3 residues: CASSFPGGRGEKLFF. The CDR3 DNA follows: TGTGCCAGCTCGTTCCCAGGGGGCCGGGGTGAAAAACTGTTTTTT.

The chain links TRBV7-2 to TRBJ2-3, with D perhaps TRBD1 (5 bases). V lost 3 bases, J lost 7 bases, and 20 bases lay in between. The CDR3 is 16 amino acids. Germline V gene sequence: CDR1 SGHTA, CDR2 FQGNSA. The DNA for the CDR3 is TGTGCCAGCAGCTTTATGCTGACCCCAGGGCCCAATACGCAGTATTTT. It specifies CASSFMLTPGPNTQYF.

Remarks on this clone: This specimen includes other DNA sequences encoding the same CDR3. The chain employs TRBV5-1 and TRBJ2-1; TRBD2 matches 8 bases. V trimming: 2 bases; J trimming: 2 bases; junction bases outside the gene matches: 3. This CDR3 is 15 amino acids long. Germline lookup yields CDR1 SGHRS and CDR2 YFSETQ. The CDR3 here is CASSLLAEAYNEQFF. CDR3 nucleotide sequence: TGCGCCAGCAGCTTACTAGCGGAAGCCTACAATGAGCAGTTCTTC.